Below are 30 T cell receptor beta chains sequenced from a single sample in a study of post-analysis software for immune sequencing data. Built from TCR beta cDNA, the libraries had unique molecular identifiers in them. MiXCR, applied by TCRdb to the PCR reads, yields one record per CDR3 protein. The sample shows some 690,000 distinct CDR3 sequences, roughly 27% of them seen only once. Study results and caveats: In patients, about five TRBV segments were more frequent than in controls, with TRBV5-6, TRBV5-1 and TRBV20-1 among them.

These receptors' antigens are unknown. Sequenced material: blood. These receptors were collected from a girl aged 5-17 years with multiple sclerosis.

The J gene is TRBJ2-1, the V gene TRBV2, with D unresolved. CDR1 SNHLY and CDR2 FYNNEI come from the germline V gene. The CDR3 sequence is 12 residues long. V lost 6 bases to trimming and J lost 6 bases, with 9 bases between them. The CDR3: CASRGGPNEQFF. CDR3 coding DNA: TGTGCCAGCAGAGGTGGCCCCAATGAGCAGTTCTTC.

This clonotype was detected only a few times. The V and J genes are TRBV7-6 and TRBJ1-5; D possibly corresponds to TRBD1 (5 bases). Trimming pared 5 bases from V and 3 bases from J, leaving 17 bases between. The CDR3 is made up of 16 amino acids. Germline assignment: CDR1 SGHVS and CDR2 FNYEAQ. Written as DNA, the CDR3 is TGTGCCAGCAGCCGGGGCACGGGACCGAACAATCAGCCCCAGCATTTT. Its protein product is CASSRGTGPNNQPQHF.

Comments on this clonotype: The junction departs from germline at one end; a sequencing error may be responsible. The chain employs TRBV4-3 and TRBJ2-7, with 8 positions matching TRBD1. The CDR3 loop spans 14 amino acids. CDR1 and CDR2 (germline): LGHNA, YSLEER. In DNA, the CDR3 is TGCGCCGGCAGCACGGACAGGGTCCCCCTCGAGCAGTACTTC. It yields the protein CAGSTDRVPLEQYF.

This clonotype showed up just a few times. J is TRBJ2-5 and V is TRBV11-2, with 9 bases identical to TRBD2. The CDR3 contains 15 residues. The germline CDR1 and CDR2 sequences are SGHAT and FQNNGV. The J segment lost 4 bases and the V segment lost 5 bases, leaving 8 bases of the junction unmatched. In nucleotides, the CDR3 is TGTGCCAGCAGCCTTAGCGGGAGCCTCCCAGAGACCCAGTACTTC. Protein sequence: CASSLSGSLPETQYF.

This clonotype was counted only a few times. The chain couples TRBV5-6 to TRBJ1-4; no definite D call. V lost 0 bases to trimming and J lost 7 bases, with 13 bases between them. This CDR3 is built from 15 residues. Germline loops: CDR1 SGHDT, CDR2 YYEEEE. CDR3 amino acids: CASSLEAGCGEKLFF. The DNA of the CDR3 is TGTGCCAGCAGCTTGGAGGCCGGGTGCGGTGAAAAACTGTTTTTT.

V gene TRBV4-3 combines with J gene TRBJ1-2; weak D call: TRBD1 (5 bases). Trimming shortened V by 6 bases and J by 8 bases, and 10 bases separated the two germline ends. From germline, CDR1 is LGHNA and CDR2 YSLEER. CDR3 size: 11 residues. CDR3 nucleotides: TGCGCCAGCAGAGGTAGGGGAGGCTACACCTTC. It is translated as CASRGRGGYTF.

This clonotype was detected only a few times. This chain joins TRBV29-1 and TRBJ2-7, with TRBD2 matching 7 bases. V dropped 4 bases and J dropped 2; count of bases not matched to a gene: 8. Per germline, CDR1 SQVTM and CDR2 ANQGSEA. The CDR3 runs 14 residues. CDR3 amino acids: CSVVAVRGAYEQYF. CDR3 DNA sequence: TGCAGCGTTGTTGCGGTCCGGGGGGCCTACGAGCAGTACTTC.

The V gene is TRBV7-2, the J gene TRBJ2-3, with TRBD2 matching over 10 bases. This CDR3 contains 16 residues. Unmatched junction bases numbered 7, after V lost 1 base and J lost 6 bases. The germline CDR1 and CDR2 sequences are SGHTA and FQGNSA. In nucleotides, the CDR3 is TGTGCCAGCAGCTTAGTCGGTAGCGGGGGGCTCGATACGCAGTATTTT. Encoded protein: CASSLVGSGGLDTQYF.

The CDR3 DNA sequence: TGTGCCAGCAGCCGCGGGACGGCAAATGAAAAACTGTTTTTT. It encodes CASSRGTANEKLFF. The V and J genes are TRBV7-6 and TRBJ1-4; weak D call: TRBD1 (5 bases). The CDR3 covers 14 residues. Trimming left V 5 bases short and J 5 bases short, with 12 bases between. Germline CDR1 SGHVS, CDR2 FNYEAQ.

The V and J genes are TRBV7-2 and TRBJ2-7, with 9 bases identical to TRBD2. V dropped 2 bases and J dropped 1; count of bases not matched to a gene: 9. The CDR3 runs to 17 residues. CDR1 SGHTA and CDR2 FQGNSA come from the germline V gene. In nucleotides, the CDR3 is TGTGCCAGCAGCTTAAGGCGGGGGGGCGGCTTGTCCTACGAGCAGTACTTC. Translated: CASSLRRGGGLSYEQYF.

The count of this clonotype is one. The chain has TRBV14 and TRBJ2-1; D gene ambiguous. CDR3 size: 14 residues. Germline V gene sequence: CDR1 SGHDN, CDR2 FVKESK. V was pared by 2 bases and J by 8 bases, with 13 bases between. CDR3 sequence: CASSQRVYGDEQFF. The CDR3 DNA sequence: TGTGCCAGCAGCCAAAGGGTTTATGGCGATGAGCAGTTCTTC.

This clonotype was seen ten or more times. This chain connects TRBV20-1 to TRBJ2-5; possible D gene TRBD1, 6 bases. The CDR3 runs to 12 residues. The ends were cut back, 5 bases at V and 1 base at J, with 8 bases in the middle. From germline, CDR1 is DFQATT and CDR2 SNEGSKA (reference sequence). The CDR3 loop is CSAGQIQETQYF. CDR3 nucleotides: TGCAGTGCTGGACAGATCCAAGAGACCCAGTACTTC.

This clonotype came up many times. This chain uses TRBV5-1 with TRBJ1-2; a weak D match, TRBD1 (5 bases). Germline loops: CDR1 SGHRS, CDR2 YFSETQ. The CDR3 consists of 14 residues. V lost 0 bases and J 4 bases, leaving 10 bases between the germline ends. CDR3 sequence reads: CASSLDGGAYGYTF. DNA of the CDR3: TGCGCCAGCAGCTTGGATGGGGGAGCCTATGGCTACACCTTC.

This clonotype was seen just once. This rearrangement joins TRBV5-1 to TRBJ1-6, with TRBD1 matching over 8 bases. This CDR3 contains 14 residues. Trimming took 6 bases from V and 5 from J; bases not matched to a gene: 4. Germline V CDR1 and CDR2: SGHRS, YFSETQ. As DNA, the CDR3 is TGCGCCAGCACTCAGGGGGCCGATAATTCACCCCTCCACTTT. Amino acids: CASTQGADNSPLHF.

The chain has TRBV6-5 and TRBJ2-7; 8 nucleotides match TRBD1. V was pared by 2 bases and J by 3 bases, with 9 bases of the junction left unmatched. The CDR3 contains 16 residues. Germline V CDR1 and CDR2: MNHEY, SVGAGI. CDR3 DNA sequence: TGTGCCAGCAGTTACCGCCTCGGACAGGGCATCTACGAGCAGTACTTC. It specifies CASSYRLGQGIYEQYF.

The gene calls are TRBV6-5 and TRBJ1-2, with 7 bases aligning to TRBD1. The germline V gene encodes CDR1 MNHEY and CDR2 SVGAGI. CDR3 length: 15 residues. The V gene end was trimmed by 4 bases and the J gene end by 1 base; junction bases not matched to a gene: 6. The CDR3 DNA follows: TGTGCCAGCAGTTCCAACCAGGGGGTTAACTATGGCTACACCTTC. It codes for CASSSNQGVNYGYTF.

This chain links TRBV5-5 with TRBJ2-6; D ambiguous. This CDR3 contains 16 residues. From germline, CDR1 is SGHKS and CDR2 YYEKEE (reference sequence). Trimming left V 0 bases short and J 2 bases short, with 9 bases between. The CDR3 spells CASSLEGHPGANVLTF. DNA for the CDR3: TGTGCCAGCAGCTTGGAAGGGCACCCTGGGGCCAACGTCCTGACTTTC.

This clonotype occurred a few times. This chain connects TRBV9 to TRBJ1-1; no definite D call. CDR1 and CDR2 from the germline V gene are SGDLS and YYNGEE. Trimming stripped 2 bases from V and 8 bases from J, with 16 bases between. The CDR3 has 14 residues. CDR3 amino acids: CASSVAPFRWEAFF. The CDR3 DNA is TGTGCCAGCAGCGTGGCTCCTTTTCGATGGGAAGCTTTCTTT.

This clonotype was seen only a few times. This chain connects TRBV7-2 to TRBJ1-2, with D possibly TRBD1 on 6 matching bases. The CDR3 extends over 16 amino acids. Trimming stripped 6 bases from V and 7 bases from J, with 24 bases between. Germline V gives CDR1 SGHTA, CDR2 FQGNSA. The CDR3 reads CASRGGTSLLGGGYTF. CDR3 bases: TGTGCCAGCAGAGGAGGGACAAGCCTACTTGGGGGTGGCTACACCTTC. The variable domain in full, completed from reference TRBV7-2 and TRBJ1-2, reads GAGVSQSPSNKVTEKGKDVELRCDPISGHTALYWYRQSLGQGLEFLIYFQGNSAPDKSGLPSDRFSAERTGGSVSTLTIQRTQQEDSAVYLCASRGGTSLLGGGYTFGSGTRLTVV.

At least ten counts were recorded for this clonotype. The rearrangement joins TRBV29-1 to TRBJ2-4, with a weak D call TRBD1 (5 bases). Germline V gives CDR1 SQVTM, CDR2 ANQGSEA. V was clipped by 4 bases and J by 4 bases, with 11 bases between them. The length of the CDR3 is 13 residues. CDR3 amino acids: CSVVGQGKNIQYF. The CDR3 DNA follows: TGCAGCGTTGTTGGCCAGGGTAAAAACATTCAGTACTTC. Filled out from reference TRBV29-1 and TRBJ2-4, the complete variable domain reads SAVISQKPSRDICQRGTSLTIQCQVDSQVTMMFWYRQQPGQSLTLIATANQGSEATYESGFVIDKFPISRPNLTFSTLTVSNMSPEDSSIYLCSVVGQGKNIQYFGAGTRLSVL.

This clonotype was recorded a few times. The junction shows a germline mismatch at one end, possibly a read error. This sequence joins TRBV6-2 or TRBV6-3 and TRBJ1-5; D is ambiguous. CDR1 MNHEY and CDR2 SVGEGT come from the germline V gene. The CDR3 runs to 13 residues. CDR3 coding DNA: TGTGCCAGCAGGGATATCCCCCATCAGCACCAGCATTTT. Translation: CASRDIPHQHQHF.

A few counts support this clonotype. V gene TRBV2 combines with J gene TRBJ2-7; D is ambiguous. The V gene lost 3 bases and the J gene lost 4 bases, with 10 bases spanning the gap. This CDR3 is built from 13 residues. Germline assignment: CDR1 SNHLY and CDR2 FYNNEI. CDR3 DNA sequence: TGTGCCAGCAGTGAGTCAGATTATTACGAGCAGTACTTC. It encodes CASSESDYYEQYF. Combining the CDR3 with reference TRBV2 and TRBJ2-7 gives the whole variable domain EPEVTQTPSHQVTQMGQEVILRCVPISNHLYFYWYRQILGQKVEFLVSFYNNEISEKSEIFDDQFSVERPDGSNFTLKIRSTKLEDSAMYFCASSESDYYEQYFGPGTRLTVT.

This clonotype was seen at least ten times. The chain's CDR3 is CASRATTSTDTQYF. The CDR3 coding sequence is TGTGCCAGCAGGGCAACTACTAGCACAGATACGCAGTATTTT. J is TRBJ2-3 and V is TRBV6-6; D gene unclear. The germline CDR1 and CDR2 sequences are MNHNY and SVGAGI (reference sequence). V was cut by 6 bases and J by 0 bases, with 10 bases left in between. The CDR3 runs 14 residues.

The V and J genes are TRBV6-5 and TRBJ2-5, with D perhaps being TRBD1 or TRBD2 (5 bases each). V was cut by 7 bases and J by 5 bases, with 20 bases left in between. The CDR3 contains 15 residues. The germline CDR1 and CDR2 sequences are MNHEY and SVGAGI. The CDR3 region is CASTRDAGRHETQYF. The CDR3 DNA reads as TGTGCCAGCACTCGGGACGCCGGGCGCCATGAGACCCAGTACTTC.

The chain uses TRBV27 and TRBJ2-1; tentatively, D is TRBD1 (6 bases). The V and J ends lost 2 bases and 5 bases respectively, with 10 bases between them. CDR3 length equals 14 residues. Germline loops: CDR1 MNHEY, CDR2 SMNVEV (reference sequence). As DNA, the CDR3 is TGTGCCAGCAGTTTAATGGGACACCACAATGAGCAGTTCTTC. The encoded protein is CASSLMGHHNEQFF.

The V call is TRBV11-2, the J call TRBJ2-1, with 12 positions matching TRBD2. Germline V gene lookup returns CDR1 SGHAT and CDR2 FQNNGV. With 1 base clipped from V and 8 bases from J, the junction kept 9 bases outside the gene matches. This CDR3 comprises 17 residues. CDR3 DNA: TGTGCCAGCAGCTTAGTAGTGCTAGCGGGAGGGAGGGATGAGCAGTTCTTC. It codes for CASSLVVLAGGRDEQFF.

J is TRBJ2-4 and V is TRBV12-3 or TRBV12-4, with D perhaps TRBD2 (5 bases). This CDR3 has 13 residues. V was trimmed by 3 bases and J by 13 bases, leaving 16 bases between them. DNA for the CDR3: TGTGCCAGCAGTTTGCGTCGGTCGGGAAACCAGTACTTC. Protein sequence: CASSLRRSGNQYF.

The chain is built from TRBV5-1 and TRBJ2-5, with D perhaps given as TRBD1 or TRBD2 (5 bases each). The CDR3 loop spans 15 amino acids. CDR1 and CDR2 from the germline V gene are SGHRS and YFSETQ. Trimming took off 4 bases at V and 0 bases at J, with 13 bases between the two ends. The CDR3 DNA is TGCGCCAGCAGCAATCGGGACGCCAACCAAGAGACCCAGTACTTC. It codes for CASSNRDANQETQYF.

As DNA, the CDR3 is TGCGCCAGCAGCTTCGGGACCCACCTAGGAGCTAACTATGGCTACACCTTC. Its translation is CASSFGTHLGANYGYTF. The rearrangement uses TRBV5-1 and TRBJ1-2; D perhaps matches TRBD1 (5 bases). V was shortened by 2 bases and J by 0 bases, with 17 bases between the two germline ends. The CDR3 spans 17 residues. CDR1 and CDR2 from the germline V gene are SGHRS and YFSETQ. The full variable domain, its missing parts supplied by reference TRBV5-1 and TRBJ1-2, is KAGVTQTPRYLIKTRGQQVTLSCSPISGHRSVSWYQQTPGQGLQFLFEYFSETQRNKGNFPGRFSGRQFSNSRSEMNVSTLELGDSALYLCASSFGTHLGANYGYTFGSGTRLTVV.

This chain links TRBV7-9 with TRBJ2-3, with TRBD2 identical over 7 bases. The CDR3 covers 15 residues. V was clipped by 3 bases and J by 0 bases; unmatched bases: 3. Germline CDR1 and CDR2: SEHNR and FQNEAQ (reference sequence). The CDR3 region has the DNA TGTGCCAGCAGCTTTTGGCGGGGGAGCACAGATACGCAGTATTTT. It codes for CASSFWRGSTDTQYF.